These 2 T cell receptor beta chains were all obtained from the same sample, sequenced in a study of cytomegalovirus exposure and HLA in healthy donors. The PCR used 60 Vbeta and 13 Jbeta primers. Measured with immunoSEQ multiplex PCR; TCRdb has only the in-frame clones, and not every one. The sample lists under 200,000 clones; around 80% were seen once. The sample comprised PBMCs. Every receptor here comes from a man aged 18 to 30 in good health and CMV-seronegative.

The chain carries TRBV5-1 and TRBJ2-5; TRBD1 matches at 8 bases. CDR1 is SGHRS and CDR2 is YFSETQ in the germline V gene. The CDR3 spans 15 residues. Trimming removed 3 bases from V and 1 base from J; junction bases left unmatched: 5. The CDR3 nucleotides read TGCGCCAGCAGCTCCGGACAGGGCGTCCAAGAGACCCAGTACTTC. This codes for CASSSGQGVQETQYF.

The chain carries TRBV5-1 and TRBJ2-2; 9 nucleotides agree with TRBD1. Looked up from germline, CDR1 is SGHRS and CDR2 is YFSETQ. This CDR3 is 16 amino acids long. Trimming at V came to 0 bases and at J to 4 bases, leaving 4 bases not matched to a gene. This CDR3 is CASSLEGQGGTGELFF. The CDR3 DNA sequence: TGCGCCAGCAGCTTGGAGGGACAGGGAGGCACCGGGGAGCTGTTTTTT.